The source of this T cell receptor (beta chain) is a study of early T cells in non-severe SARS-CoV-2 infection. Study-wide background: Unpaired chains resulted from sequencing bulk RNA of unsorted whole blood.

Findings of the study overall: Anti-spike CD8 responses were favored in VDJdb matching, and private and CD4 specificities were missed.

The protocol attached unique molecular identifiers to individual cDNA molecules. From the 5' RACE reads, TCRdb called clonotypes with MiXCR, one entry per CDR3 protein. The sample consists of approximately 66,000 distinct CDR3 sequences, 13% of them appearing once. This clonotype has just a few counts. Its antigen is unidentified. CDR3 length: 17 residues. The ends lost 0 bases at V and 0 bases at J; junction bases unmatched: 6. Germline V lookup: CDR1 MNHEY, CDR2 SVGAGI. This receptor was identified in an adult who was a healthcare worker with PCR-confirmed SARS-CoV-2 infection or an uninfected control (not recorded which). Sequenced material: whole blood. The V call is TRBV6-5, the J call TRBJ2-7; 9 bases match TRBD1. CDR3 sequence reads: CASSYSGTGSTSYEQYF. CDR3 sequence (DNA): TGTGCCAGCAGTTACTCCGGGACAGGGTCCACCTCCTACGAGCAGTACTTC.